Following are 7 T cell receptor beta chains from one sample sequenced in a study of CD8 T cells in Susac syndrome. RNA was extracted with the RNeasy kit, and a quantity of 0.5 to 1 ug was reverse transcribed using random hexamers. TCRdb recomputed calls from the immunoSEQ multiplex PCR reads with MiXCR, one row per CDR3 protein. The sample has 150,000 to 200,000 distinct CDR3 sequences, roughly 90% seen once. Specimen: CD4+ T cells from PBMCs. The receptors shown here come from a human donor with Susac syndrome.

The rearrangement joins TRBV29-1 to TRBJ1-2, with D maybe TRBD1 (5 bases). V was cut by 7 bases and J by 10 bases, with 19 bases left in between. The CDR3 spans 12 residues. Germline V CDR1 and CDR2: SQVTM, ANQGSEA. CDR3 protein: CSAGGTGEVYTF. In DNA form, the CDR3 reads TGCAGCGCCGGGGGGACGGGAGAGGTCTACACCTTC.

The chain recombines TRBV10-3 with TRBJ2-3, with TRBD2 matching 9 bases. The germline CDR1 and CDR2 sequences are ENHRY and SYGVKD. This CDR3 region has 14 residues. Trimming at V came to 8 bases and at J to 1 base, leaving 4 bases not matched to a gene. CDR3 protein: CAIGRTSGTDTQYF. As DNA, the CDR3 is TGTGCCATCGGACGGACTAGCGGCACAGATACGCAGTATTTT.

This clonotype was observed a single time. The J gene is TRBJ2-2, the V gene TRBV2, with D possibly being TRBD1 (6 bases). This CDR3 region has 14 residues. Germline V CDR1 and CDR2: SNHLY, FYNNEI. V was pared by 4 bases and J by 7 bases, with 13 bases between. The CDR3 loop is CASSAGTPYGELFF. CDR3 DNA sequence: TGTGCCAGCAGTGCCGGGACACCCTACGGGGAGCTGTTTTTT.

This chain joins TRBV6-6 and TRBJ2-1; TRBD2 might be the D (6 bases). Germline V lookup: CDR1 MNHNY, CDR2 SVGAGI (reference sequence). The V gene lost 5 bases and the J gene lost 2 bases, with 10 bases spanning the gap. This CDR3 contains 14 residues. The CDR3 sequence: CASSPGLPYNEQFF. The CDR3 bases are TGTGCCAGCAGTCCGGGACTCCCCTACAATGAGCAGTTCTTC.

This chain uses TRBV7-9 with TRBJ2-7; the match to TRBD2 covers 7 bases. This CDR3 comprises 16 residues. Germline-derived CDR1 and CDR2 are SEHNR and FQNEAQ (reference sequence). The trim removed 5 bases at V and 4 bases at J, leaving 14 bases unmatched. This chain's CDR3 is CASSPTWGEGLYEQYF. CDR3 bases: TGTGCCAGCAGCCCTACTTGGGGGGAGGGCCTATACGAGCAGTACTTC.

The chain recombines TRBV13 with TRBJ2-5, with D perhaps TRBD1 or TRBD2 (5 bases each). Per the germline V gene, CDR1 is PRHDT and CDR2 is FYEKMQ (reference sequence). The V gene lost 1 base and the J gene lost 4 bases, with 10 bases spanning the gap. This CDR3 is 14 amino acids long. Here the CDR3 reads CASSLVAGGETQYF. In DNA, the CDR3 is TGTGCCAGCAGCTTAGTAGCTGGGGGAGAGACCCAGTACTTC.

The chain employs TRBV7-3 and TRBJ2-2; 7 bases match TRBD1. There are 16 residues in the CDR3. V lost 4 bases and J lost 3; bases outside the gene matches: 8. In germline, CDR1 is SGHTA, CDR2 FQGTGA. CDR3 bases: TGTGCCAGCAGCTCTCCGACAGGGAAATACACCGGGGAGCTGTTTTTT. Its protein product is CASSSPTGKYTGELFF.